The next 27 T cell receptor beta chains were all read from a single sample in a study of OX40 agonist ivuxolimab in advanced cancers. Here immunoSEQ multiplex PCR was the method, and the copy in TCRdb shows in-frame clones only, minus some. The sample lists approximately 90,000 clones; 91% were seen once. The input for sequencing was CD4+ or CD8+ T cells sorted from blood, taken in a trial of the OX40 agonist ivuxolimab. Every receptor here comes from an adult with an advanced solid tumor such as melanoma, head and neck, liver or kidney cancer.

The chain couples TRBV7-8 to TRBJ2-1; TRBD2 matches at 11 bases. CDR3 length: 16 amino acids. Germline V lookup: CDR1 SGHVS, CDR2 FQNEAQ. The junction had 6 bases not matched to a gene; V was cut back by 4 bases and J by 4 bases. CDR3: CASSSARLAGYNEQFF. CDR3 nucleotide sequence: TGTGCCAGCAGCTCCGCCAGACTAGCGGGGTACAATGAGCAGTTCTTC.

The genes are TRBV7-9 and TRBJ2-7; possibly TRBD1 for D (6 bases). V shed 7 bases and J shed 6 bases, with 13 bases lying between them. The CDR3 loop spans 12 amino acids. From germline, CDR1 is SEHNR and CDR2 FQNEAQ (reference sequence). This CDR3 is CASNTGIGEQYF. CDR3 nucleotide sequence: TGTGCCAGCAACACAGGGATAGGCGAGCAGTACTTC.

The CDR3 nucleotides read TGTGCCAGCAGCACCGGGACAGGGAATGGCTACACCTTC. Its translation: CASSTGTGNGYTF. The chain links TRBV7-9 to TRBJ1-2; 9 bases map to TRBD1. This CDR3 has 13 amino acids. The germline CDR1 and CDR2 sequences are SEHNR and FQNEAQ (reference sequence). With 5 bases clipped from V and 6 bases from J, the junction kept 4 bases outside the gene matches.

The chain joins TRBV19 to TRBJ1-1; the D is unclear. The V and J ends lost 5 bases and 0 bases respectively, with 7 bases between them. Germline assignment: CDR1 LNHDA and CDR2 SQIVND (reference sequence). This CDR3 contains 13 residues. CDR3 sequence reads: CASSAQVNTEAFF. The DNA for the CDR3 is TGTGCCAGTAGTGCTCAGGTGAACACTGAAGCTTTCTTT.

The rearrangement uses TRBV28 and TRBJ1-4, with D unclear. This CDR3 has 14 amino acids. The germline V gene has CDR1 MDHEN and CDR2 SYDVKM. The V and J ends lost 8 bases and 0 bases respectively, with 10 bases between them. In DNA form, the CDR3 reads TGTGCCAGCCTGCGGGTATCAACTAATGAAAAACTGTTTTTT. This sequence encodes CASLRVSTNEKLFF.

CDR3 amino acids: CAWSLGEGNQPQHF. The CDR3 nucleotides are TGTGCCTGGAGCCTTGGGGAGGGGAATCAGCCCCAGCATTTT. This chain uses TRBV30 with TRBJ1-5, with D maybe TRBD1 (5 bases). Deletions cut 3 bases from V and 4 bases from J, with 13 bases between. CDR3 length equals 14 residues. Germline lookup yields CDR1 GTSNPN and CDR2 SVGIG (reference sequence).

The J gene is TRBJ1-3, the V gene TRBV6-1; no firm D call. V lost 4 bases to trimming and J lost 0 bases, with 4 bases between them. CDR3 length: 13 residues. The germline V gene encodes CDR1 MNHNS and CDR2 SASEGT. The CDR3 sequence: CASSVDSGNTIYF. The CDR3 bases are TGTGCCAGCAGTGTAGACTCTGGAAACACCATATATTTT.

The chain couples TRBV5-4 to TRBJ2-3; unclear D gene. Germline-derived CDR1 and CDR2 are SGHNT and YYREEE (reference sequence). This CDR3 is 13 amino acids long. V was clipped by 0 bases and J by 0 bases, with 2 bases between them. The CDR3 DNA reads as TGTGCCAGCAGCTTGGGCAGCACAGATACGCAGTATTTT. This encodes CASSLGSTDTQYF.

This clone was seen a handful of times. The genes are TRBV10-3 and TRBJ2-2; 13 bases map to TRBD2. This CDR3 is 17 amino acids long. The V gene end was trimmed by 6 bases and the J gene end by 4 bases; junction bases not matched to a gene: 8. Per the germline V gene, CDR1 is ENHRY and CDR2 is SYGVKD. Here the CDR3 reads CAISDTSGRAGTGELFF. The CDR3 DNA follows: TGTGCCATCAGCGATACTAGCGGGAGGGCCGGCACCGGGGAGCTGTTTTTT.

The CDR3 DNA sequence: TGTGCCAGCAGTTTAACAGGACAGGCAGTAGAGACCCAGTACTTC. Translating it yields CASSLTGQAVETQYF. The J gene is TRBJ2-5, the V gene TRBV27, with 7 nucleotides matching TRBD1. This CDR3 contains 15 residues. The ends lost 2 bases at V and 4 bases at J; junction bases unmatched: 7. Germline CDR1 is MNHEY and CDR2 is SMNVEV (reference sequence).

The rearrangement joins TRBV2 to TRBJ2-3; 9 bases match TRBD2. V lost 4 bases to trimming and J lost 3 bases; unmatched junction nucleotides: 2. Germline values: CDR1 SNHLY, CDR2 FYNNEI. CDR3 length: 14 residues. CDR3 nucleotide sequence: TGTGCCAGCAGTGTGGGACTAGCAACAGATACGCAGTATTTT. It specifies CASSVGLATDTQYF.

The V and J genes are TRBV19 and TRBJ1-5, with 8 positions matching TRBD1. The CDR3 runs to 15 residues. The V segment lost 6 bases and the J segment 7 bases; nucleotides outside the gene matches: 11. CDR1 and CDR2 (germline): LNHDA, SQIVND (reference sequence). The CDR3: CASRGFRTGNQPQHF. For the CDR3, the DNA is TGTGCCAGTAGGGGATTTAGGACAGGGAACCAGCCCCAGCATTTT.

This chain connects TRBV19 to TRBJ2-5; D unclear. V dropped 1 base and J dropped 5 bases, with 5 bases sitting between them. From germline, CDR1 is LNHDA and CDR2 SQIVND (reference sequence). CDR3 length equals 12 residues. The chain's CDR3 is CASSIGRETQYF. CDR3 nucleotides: TGTGCCAGTAGTATAGGGCGGGAGACCCAGTACTTC.

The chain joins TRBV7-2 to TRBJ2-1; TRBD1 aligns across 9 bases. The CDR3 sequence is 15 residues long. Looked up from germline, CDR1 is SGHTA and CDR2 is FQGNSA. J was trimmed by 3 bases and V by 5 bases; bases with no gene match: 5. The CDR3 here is CASSPGTGYYNEQFF. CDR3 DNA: TGTGCCAGCAGCCCTGGGACAGGGTACTACAATGAGCAGTTCTTC.

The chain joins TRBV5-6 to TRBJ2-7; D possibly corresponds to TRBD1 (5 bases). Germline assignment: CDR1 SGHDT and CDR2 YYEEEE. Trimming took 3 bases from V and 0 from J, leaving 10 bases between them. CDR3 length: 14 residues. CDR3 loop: CASSWGGNSYEQYF. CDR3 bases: TGTGCCAGCAGCTGGGGCGGTAACTCCTACGAGCAGTACTTC. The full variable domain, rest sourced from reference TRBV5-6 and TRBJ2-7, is DAGVTQSPTHLIKTRGQQVTLRCSPKSGHDTVSWYQQALGQGPQFIFQYYEEEERQRGNFPDRFSGHQFPNYSSELNVNALLLGDSALYLCASSWGGNSYEQYFGPGTRLTVT.

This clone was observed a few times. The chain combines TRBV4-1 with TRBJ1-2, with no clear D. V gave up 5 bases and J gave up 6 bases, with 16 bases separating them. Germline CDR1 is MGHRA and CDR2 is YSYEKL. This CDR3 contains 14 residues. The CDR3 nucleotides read TGCGCCAGCAGCGCCCAGGTGGGAATGCATGGCTACACCTTC. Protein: CASSAQVGMHGYTF.

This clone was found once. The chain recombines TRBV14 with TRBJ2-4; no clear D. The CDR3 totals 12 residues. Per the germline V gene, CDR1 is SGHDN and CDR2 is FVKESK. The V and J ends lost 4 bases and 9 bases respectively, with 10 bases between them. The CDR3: CASSPNPTIQYF. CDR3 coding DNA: TGTGCCAGCAGCCCCAATCCAACCATTCAGTACTTC.

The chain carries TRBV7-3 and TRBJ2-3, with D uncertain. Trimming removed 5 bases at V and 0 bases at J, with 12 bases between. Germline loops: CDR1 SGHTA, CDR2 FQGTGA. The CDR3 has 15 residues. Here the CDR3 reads CASSPSAGSTDTQYF. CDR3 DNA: TGTGCCAGCAGCCCATCAGCCGGTAGCACAGATACGCAGTATTTT.

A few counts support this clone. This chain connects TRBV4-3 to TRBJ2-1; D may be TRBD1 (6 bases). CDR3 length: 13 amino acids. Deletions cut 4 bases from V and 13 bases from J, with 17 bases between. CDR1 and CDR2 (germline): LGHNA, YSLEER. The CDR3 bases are TGCGCCAGCAGCCGGACTGAGGGGGAGCCCCAGTTCTTC. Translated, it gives CASSRTEGEPQFF.

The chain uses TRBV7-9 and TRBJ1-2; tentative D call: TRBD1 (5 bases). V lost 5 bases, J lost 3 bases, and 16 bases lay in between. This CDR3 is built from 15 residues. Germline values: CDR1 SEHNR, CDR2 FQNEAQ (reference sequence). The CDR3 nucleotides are TGTGCCAGCAGCCTAGGGGAGAGGACGGACTATGGCTACACCTTC. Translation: CASSLGERTDYGYTF.

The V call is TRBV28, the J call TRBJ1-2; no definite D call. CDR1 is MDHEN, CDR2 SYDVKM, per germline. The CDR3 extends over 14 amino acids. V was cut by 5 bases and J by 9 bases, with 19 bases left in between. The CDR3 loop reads CASSTWRTLGSYTF. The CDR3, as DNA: TGTGCCAGCAGTACCTGGAGGACGTTGGGTAGCTACACCTTC.

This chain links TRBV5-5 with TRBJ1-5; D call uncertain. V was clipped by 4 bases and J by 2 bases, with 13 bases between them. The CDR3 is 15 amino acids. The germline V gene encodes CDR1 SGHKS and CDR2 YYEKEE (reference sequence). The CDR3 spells CASSPEGQGNQPQHF. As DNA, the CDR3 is TGTGCCAGCAGCCCGGAGGGTCAGGGCAATCAGCCCCAGCATTTT.

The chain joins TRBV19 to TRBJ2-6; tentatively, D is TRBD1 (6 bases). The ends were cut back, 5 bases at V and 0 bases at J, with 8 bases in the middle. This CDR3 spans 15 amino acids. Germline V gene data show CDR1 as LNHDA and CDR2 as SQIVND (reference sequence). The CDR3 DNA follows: TGTGCCAGTAGTTGGACAGACTCTGGGGCCAACGTCCTGACTTTC. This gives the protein CASSWTDSGANVLTF. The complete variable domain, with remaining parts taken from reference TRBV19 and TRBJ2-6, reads DGGITQSPKYLFRKEGQNVTLSCEQNLNHDAMYWYRQDPGQGLRLIYYSQIVNDFQKGDIAEGYSVSREKKESFPLTVTSAQKNPTAFYLCASSWTDSGANVLTFGAGSRLTVL.

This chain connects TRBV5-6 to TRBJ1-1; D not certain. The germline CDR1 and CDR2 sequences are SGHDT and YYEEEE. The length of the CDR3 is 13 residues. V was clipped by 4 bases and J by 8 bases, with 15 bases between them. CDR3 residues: CASSPYGLGEAFF. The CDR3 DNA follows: TGTGCCAGCAGCCCTTACGGGCTCGGGGAAGCTTTCTTT.

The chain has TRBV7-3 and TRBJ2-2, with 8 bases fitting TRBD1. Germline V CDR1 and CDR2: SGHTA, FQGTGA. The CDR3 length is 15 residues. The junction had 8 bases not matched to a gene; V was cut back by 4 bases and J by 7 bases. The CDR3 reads CASSSGTGSYGELFF. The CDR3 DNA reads TGTGCCAGCAGCTCCGGGACAGGTTCTTACGGGGAGCTGTTTTTT. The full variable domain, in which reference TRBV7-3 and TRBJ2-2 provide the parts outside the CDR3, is GAGVSQTPSNKVTEKGKYVELRCDPISGHTALYWYRQSLGQGPEFLIYFQGTGAADDSGLPNDRFFAVRPEGSVSTLKIQRTERGDSAVYLCASSSGTGSYGELFFGEGSRLTVL.

The CDR3 sequence is CASSDLGGLYEQYF. CDR3 sequence (DNA): TGTGCCAGCTCCGACCTTGGGGGGCTCTACGAGCAGTACTTC. The chain has TRBV6-1 and TRBJ2-7, with D perhaps matching TRBD1 or TRBD2 (6 bases each). The ends were cut back, 8 bases at V and 3 bases at J, with 17 bases in the middle. This CDR3 comprises 14 residues. Germline V lookup: CDR1 MNHNS, CDR2 SASEGT.

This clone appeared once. The chain's CDR3 is CASSPPSRSEAFF. The CDR3 DNA is TGTGCCAGCTCACCACCGAGTCGCAGTGAAGCTTTCTTT. The rearrangement links TRBV18 to TRBJ1-1; D unresolved. Germline V gene sequence: CDR1 KGHSH, CDR2 LQKENI. V was pared by 0 bases and J by 7 bases, with 9 bases between. The CDR3 runs 13 residues.